The source of this T cell receptor beta chain is a study of radiotherapy plus CTLA-4 blockade in lung cancer. This CDR3 region has 15 residues. Germline CDR1 reads SEHNR; CDR2 reads FQNEAQ (reference sequence). The ends were cut back, 1 base at V and 0 bases at J, with 6 bases in the middle. Data came from immunoSEQ multiplex PCR; TCRdb stores just in-frame clones and leaves some out. The sample consists of around 100,000 clones, about four fifths of them appearing once. This clone occurred a few times. This rearrangement joins TRBV7-9 to TRBJ1-4; TRBD1 might be the D (6 bases). This sequence was found in a human donor with non-small cell lung cancer who had a partial response to radiotherapy plus ipilimumab. Some clones in this sample may be carry-over from other donors' samples. This material consisted of peripheral blood, taken from a patient treated with radiotherapy plus ipilimumab. CDR3 bases: TGTGCCAGCAGCTTAGGACAGGCAACTAATGAAAAACTGTTTTTT. Translated, it gives CASSLGQATNEKLFF.